This T cell receptor (beta chain) was found in a study of shared clonotypes between healthy human individuals. The method was immunoSEQ multiplex PCR; TCRdb's version includes in-frame clones alone and lacks a portion of them. The table has approximately 500,000 clones, about 78% seen once. Trimming took 5 bases from V and 1 from J; bases not matched to a gene: 6. Per the germline V gene, CDR1 is ENHRY and CDR2 is SYGVKD. The CDR3 runs 17 residues. V and J are TRBV10-3 and TRBJ2-5; 14 bases line up with TRBD2. Specimen: PBMCs. This TCR was recovered from a woman in her forties in good health. Some clones in this sample may be carry-over from other donors' samples. In nucleotides, the CDR3 is TGTGCCATCAGTAAAGGACTAGCGGGAGGCATCCAAGAGACCCAGTACTTC. It yields the protein CAISKGLAGGIQETQYF.